Listed here is a single T cell receptor (beta chain). The specificity of this receptor is unknown. An end of the junction does not agree with germline; a read error may underlie this. These data are taken from a study of blood T cell repertoires in COVID-19 (dated by TCRdb to 2019 to 2021). As for the study more broadly: Samples from collaborators originated in the United States, Italy and Spain and spanned both the acute and convalescent phases of COVID-19. The material from the prospective study consisted of cDNA or gDNA derived from T cells, B-cell-depleted T cells, or PBMCs. Deeply sampled blood TCRbeta repertoires from subjects exposed to, actively infected with, or recovered from COVID-19 were included in the dataset. The repertoires were made available in a free public database intended to serve as a resource for research on the immune response to SARS-CoV-2. Samples were obtained from the ongoing ImmuneRACE study (first 160 participants) and from some 1,200 subjects provided by 6 global collaborators. Nearly every sample came with metadata listing a de-identified subject ID, COVID-19 status, age in years and sex. HLA class I and class II types, where available, came from metadata supplied by the sample provider rather than from assay-based typing. Study-level results and caveats: The amount of clinical and demographic metadata varied by source and participant and was provided uncurated.

TCRbeta CDR3 regions were amplified from genomic DNA using the immunoSEQ Assay, a bias-controlled multiplex PCR. The paper's data handling went like this. The number of nucleated cells in each sample was estimated by amplification of reference gene primers within the assay. Sequence reads were collapsed and filtered to measure the absolute abundance of every unique TCRbeta CDR3 rearrangement. For each sample, productive Simpson clonality was calculated by taking the square root of Simpson's diversity index across productive rearrangements. TCRdb obtained this table from immuneACCESS and retained in-frame rearrangements with V and J assigned. These tables miss some clones; where compared with another copy, unresolved V genes account for less than half of the shortfall, and the remainder is unexplained. From that table come the V and J calls and clone size; the DNA was used to work out D and trimming. A total of approximately 290,000 clones appear in this sample, more than 80% of them only once. Clones ranked in the top ten supply roughly 1.1% of the sample.

Enrolling through a virtual design, the prospective study's participants ranged in age from roughly 18 to 95 years and lived across about two dozen United States geographic areas. Cohort assignment in the prospective study relied on participant-reported clinical history from a screening survey and a study questionnaire. Recovered participants in ImmuneRACE Cohort 3 were defined as having two consecutive negative NP/OP PCR tests, clearance from a healthcare professional, or resolution of symptoms. In the prospective study, mobile phlebotomists collected whole blood, serum and a nasopharyngeal or oropharyngeal swab from each participant. Participants in the prospective study had the option to provide additional blood draws and questionnaires over an approximately 2-month period. Prospective study blood samples were shipped either frozen or at room temperature before DNA extraction. From cysteine to phenylalanine, the CDR3 is 14 amino acids long. Only the CDR3 region is kept as DNA, spanning 42 bases read in frame from base 1. The germline V gene gives CDR1 as MNHEY and CDR2 as SVGAGI.

The rearranged segments are TRBV6-5 and TRBJ1-6; 7 junctional bases match TRBD1. The sample was PBMCs or T cells enriched from blood (not recorded which). This TCR was recovered from a woman aged 25 to 39 who had recovered from COVID-19. In nucleotide form, the sequence is TGTGCCAGCAGGTGGGACAGTGTGGATTCGCCCCTCCACTTT. Translated, this gives CASRWDSVDSPLHF.